This TCR beta chain was identified in a study of shared clonotypes between healthy human individuals. General study findings and limits: Read depth was anticipated to influence clonotype sharing among donors.

Trimming cost V 4 bases and J 5 bases, with 12 bases left between them. The germline V gene encodes CDR1 SEHNR and CDR2 FQNEAQ (reference sequence). The CDR3 extends over 14 amino acids. The run depth of the assay was deep. Measured with immunoSEQ multiplex PCR; TCRdb has only the in-frame clones, and not every one. Of approximately 1.5 million clones in the sample, nearly 99% were seen once. Division of CD4+ cells produced a CD45RA+ naive subset and a CD45RA-negative memory subset. Concerning this clone: Its antigen is not identified.

This rearrangement joins TRBV7-9 to TRBJ2-1; a possible D gene is TRBD2 (5 bases). The TCR sequence derives from a man aged 25-45 years in good health. Sequencing was carried out using naive CD4+ T cells sorted from blood. Subset: CD45RA+ positively selected. CDR3 residues: CASSSRTHDNEQFF. In DNA, the CDR3 is TGTGCCAGCAGCTCCAGGACTCACGACAATGAGCAGTTCTTC.